Sequencing of this TCR beta chain was carried out in a study of cytomegalovirus exposure and HLA in healthy donors. General study findings and limits: The majority of CMV-associated TCR beta chains were reported as apparently HLA-restricted in a later analysis. A few of the chains that were CMV-associated were confirmed in vitro to be specific for CMV antigens. Investigators reported approximately 170 TCR beta chains as tied to cytomegalovirus.

It was with 60 Vbeta and 13 Jbeta primers that the PCR ran. This table comes from immunoSEQ multiplex PCR, and its TCRdb copy is limited to in-frame clones, with some not included. The table records 65,000 to 95,000 clones, 65% to 85% of them present only once. This CDR3 region has 16 residues. In germline, CDR1 is SGHKS, CDR2 YYEKEE (reference sequence). The V segment lost 4 bases and the J segment 0 bases; nucleotides outside the gene matches: 6. Worth noting for this clone: The antigen is undetermined.

V and J are TRBV5-5 and TRBJ2-1, with 8 bases lining up with TRBD1. The sample comprised PBMCs. The clonotype was recovered from a man between 65 and 79 years old in good health and CMV-seronegative. CDR3 in DNA: TGTGCCAGCAGCCCCTGGCAGGGGGCCTCCTACAATGAGCAGTTCTTC. Translating gives CASSPWQGASYNEQFF.